A few counts support the clone carrying this T cell receptor beta chain. These data belong to a study of OX40 agonist ivuxolimab in advanced cancers. Libraries were prepared by immunoSEQ multiplex PCR; TCRdb keeps only in-frame clonotypes and omits some of them. Of under 50,000 clones in the sample, about 75% were seen once. CDR3 length: 16 amino acids. CDR1 SGHRS and CDR2 YFSETQ come from the germline V gene. With 2 bases clipped from V and 7 bases from J, the junction kept 5 bases outside the gene matches. The TCR sequence derives from an adult with an advanced solid tumor such as melanoma, head and neck, liver or kidney cancer. The specimen comprised CD4+ or CD8+ T cells sorted from blood, sampled in a trial of the OX40 agonist ivuxolimab. The chain carries TRBV5-1 and TRBJ2-1; 14 nucleotides align to TRBD2. The CDR3 nucleotides are TGCGCCAGCAGCTTTGGGACTAGCGGGAGTGCGAATGAGCAGTTCTTC. It is translated as CASSFGTSGSANEQFF.